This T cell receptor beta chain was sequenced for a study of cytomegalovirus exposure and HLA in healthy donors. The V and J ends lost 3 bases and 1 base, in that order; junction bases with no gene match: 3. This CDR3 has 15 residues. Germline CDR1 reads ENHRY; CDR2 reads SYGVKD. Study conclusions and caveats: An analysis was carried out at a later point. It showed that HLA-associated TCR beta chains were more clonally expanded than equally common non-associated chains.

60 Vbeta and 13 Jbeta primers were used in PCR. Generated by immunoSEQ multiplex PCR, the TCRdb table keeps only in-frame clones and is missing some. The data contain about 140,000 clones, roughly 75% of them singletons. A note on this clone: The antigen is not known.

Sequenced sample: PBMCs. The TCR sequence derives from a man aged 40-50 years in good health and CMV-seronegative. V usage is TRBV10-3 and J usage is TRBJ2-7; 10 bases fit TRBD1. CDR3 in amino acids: CAISDWTGGSYEQYF. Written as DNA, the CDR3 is TGTGCCATCAGTGACTGGACAGGGGGGTCCTACGAGCAGTACTTC.